The 14 T cell receptor beta chains below were found in one sample sequenced in a study of shared clonotypes between healthy human individuals. The naive CD8 subset, CD45RO-negative cells positively selected for CCR7, excluded terminally differentiated effector memory CD45RA+ cells. Assay: immunoSEQ multiplex PCR; the TCRdb copy retains only in-frame clones and omits some. The sample has 500,000 to 700,000 clones, about 95% seen once. Sequencing was performed on naive CD8+ T cells sorted from blood. These receptors were taken from a woman younger than 45 in good health.

This chain links TRBV2 with TRBJ1-6; D remains ambiguous. Trimming removed 8 bases at V and 0 bases at J, with 11 bases between. The germline V gene has CDR1 SNHLY and CDR2 FYNNEI. The CDR3 covers 15 residues. The CDR3 here is CASGADRSYNSPLHF. The CDR3, as DNA: TGTGCCAGCGGAGCAGATCGCTCCTATAATTCACCCCTCCACTTT.

The chain uses TRBV7-9 and TRBJ2-7; D not certain. Deletions cut 6 bases from V and 1 base from J, with 10 bases between. The CDR3 extends over 13 amino acids. Germline loops: CDR1 SEHNR, CDR2 FQNEAQ (reference sequence). In DNA, the CDR3 is TGTGCCAGCAGGCCCCTCCCTTCCTACGAGCAGTACTTC. Protein sequence: CASRPLPSYEQYF.

The chain is built from TRBV19 and TRBJ1-1; no firm D call. CDR1 and CDR2 (germline): LNHDA, SQIVND (reference sequence). With 9 bases removed from V and 1 base from J, the gap between germline ends came to 12 bases. The CDR3 extends over 13 amino acids. The CDR3 is CASLDQANTEAFF. The CDR3 coding sequence is TGTGCCAGCCTAGACCAGGCGAACACTGAAGCTTTCTTT.

Remarks on this clone: One end of the junction is discordant with germline, which a read error may explain. The rearrangement uses TRBV29-1 and TRBJ2-2; perhaps TRBD2 as D (9 bases). Germline V gene data show CDR1 as SQVTM and CDR2 as ANQGSEA. The CDR3 spans 16 residues. The CDR3 sequence: CSVEGASGTGAGELFF. CDR3 DNA: TGCAGCGTCGAAGGGGCTAGCGGGACAGGTGCCGGGGAGCTGTTTTTT.

This chain links TRBV5-6 with TRBJ2-5, with 14 nucleotides matching TRBD2. Near its end, the DNA agrees better with TRBJ2-7, so the J call may be wrong. Germline V gene lookup returns CDR1 SGHDT and CDR2 YYEEEE. CDR3 length equals 18 residues. The CDR3 bases are TGTGCCAGCAGCTTGGAGGGGACTAGCGGGAGTTTCACCTACGAGCAGTACTTC. Translated, it gives CASSLEGTSGSFTYEQYF.

This clone was seen once. CDR3 nucleotide sequence: TGTGCCAGCAGCTCACAGGGTTTGGAGGCTTTCTTT. Amino acid sequence: CASSSQGLEAFF. The chain carries TRBV5-6 and TRBJ1-1; a weak D match, TRBD1 (6 bases). V was shortened by 3 bases and J by 11 bases, with 14 bases between the two germline ends. The CDR3 spans 12 residues. The germline V gene encodes CDR1 SGHDT and CDR2 YYEEEE.

This rearrangement joins TRBV6-5 to TRBJ2-7, with 7 nucleotides matching TRBD1. The CDR3 sequence is 14 residues long. The V segment lost 5 bases and the J segment 3 bases; nucleotides outside the gene matches: 7. CDR1 and CDR2 (germline): MNHEY, SVGAGI. This CDR3 is CASSTGTANYEQYF. As DNA, the CDR3 is TGTGCCAGCAGTACCGGGACAGCCAACTACGAGCAGTACTTC.

This clone was detected once. The chain joins TRBV28 to TRBJ2-7, with 7 nucleotides matching TRBD2. Germline V gene lookup returns CDR1 MDHEN and CDR2 SYDVKM. With 0 bases clipped from V and 5 bases from J, the junction kept 4 bases outside the gene matches. This CDR3 has 14 amino acids. DNA of the CDR3: TGTGCCAGCAGTTTATGGGCGGGAGTCCACGAGCAGTACTTC. It translates to CASSLWAGVHEQYF. Combining the CDR3 with reference TRBV28 and TRBJ2-7 gives the whole variable domain DVKVTQSSRYLVKRTGEKVFLECVQDMDHENMFWYRQDPGLGLRLIYFSYDVKMKEKGDIPEGYSVSREKKERFSLILESASTNQTSMYLCASSLWAGVHEQYFGPGTRLTVT.

The J gene is TRBJ2-3, the V gene TRBV4-1; 8 bases line up with TRBD1. The trim removed 4 bases at V and 2 bases at J, leaving 8 bases unmatched. This CDR3 comprises 16 residues. Per germline, CDR1 MGHRA and CDR2 YSYEKL. As DNA, the CDR3 is TGCGCCAGCAGCCTACCCCGGGACAGGTCCACAGATACGCAGTATTTT. Translation: CASSLPRDRSTDTQYF.

The chain links TRBV13 to TRBJ2-7; perhaps TRBD2 as D (5 bases). With 5 bases removed from V and 2 bases from J, the gap between germline ends came to 16 bases. The V gene's germline CDR1 is PRHDT and CDR2 FYEKMQ (reference sequence). The CDR3 is 15 amino acids. CDR3 bases: TGTGCCAGCAGCCCGAGTGAGGGAAGCACCTACGAGCAGTACTTC. Its translation: CASSPSEGSTYEQYF.

The chain is built from TRBV9 and TRBJ2-7, with a possible D match to TRBD2 (5 bases). V lost 0 bases to trimming and J lost 2 bases, with 9 bases between them. CDR1 is SGDLS, CDR2 YYNGEE, per germline. The CDR3 totals 14 residues. The DNA for the CDR3 is TGTGCCAGCAGCGTAGATAGCGCGACCTACGAGCAGTACTTC. It yields the protein CASSVDSATYEQYF.

Only one count was recorded for this clone. This rearrangement joins TRBV7-2 to TRBJ1-1, with a tentative D call TRBD1 (5 bases). V was shortened by 3 bases and J by 5 bases, with 16 bases between the two germline ends. Germline CDR1 reads SGHTA; CDR2 reads FQGNSA. There are 15 residues in the CDR3. The CDR3 is CASSLAPGRGTEAFF. The CDR3 nucleotides are TGTGCCAGCAGCTTGGCTCCAGGGAGAGGGACTGAAGCTTTCTTT.

In the case of this clone: The sample has other DNA sequences that encode this CDR3 too. The chain joins TRBV6-5 to TRBJ2-7, with TRBD1 matching 7 bases. Looked up from germline, CDR1 is MNHEY and CDR2 is SVGAGI. The CDR3 length is 14 residues. J was trimmed by 0 bases and V by 6 bases; bases with no gene match: 5. The DNA of the CDR3 is TGTGCCAGCAGCGGCCGGGACAGCTCCTACGAGCAGTACTTC. This gives the protein CASSGRDSSYEQYF.

The chain is built from TRBV28 and TRBJ1-5, with D hard to call. Trimming removed 6 bases at V and 1 base at J, with 13 bases between. This CDR3 contains 15 residues. CDR1 is MDHEN and CDR2 is SYDVKM in the germline V gene. CDR3 sequence: CASRPQGISNQPQHF. CDR3 sequence (DNA): TGTGCCAGCAGACCCCAAGGAATCAGCAATCAGCCCCAGCATTTT.